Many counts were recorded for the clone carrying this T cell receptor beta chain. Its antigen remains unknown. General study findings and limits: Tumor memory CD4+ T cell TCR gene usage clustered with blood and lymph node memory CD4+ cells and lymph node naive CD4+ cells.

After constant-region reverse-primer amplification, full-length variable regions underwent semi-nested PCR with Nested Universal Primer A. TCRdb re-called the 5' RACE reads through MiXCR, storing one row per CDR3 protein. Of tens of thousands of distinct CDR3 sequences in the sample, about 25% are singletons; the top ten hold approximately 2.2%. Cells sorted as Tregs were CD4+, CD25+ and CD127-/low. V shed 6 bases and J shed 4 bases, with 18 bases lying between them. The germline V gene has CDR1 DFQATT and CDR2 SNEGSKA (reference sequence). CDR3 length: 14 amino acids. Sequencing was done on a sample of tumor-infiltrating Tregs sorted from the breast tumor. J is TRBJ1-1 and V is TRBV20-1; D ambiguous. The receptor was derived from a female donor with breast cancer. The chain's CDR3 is CSADQTREGTEAFF. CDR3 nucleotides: TGCAGTGCAGACCAGACCCGGGAGGGCACTGAAGCTTTCTTT.